This T cell receptor (beta chain) is drawn from a study of shared clonotypes between healthy human individuals. Sequenced by immunoSEQ multiplex PCR; TCRdb stores in-frame clones only, minus some. The data show roughly 2,500,000 clones, 93% seen once. Germline V gene sequence: CDR1 SGHTA, CDR2 FQGTGA. The CDR3 has 15 residues. Trimming left V 2 bases short and J 0 bases short, with 10 bases between. The material sequenced was naive CD4+ T cells from PBMCs. The subset: CD45RA+ positively selected. This chain uses TRBV7-3 with TRBJ1-1, with D maybe TRBD1 (5 bases). The receptor was isolated from a man younger than 35 in good health. Some clones in this sample may be carry-over from other donors' samples. CDR3 amino acids: CASSLQGSMNTEAFF. In DNA form, the CDR3 reads TGTGCCAGCAGCTTACAGGGCAGCATGAACACTGAAGCTTTCTTT.